These 20 T cell receptor beta chains originate from one sample sequenced in a study of cytomegalovirus exposure and HLA in healthy donors. PCR employed 60 Vbeta and 13 Jbeta primers. The protocol was immunoSEQ multiplex PCR, while the TCRdb copy is restricted to in-frame clones and leaves out a portion. The repertoire has about 70,000 clones, roughly 70% of them found once; the top ten carry about 10%. Sequencing was done on a sample of PBMCs. These TCRs come from a woman in her thirties in good health and CMV-seronegative.

This clone occurred a few times. The chain combines TRBV4-1 with TRBJ2-3, with a weak D call TRBD2 (6 bases). Trimming left V 6 bases short and J 3 bases short, with 7 bases between. The CDR3 sequence is 12 residues long. Germline CDR1 and CDR2: MGHRA and YSYEKL. The CDR3 DNA sequence: TGCGCCAGCAGTGGAGGGACAGATACGCAGTATTTT. This codes for CASSGGTDTQYF.

The CDR3 DNA is TGTGCCAGCAGTGAAGCGCCCGGGAACACCGGGGAGCTGTTTTTT. Its translation is CASSEAPGNTGELFF. This chain links TRBV6-1 with TRBJ2-2; D remains unclear. Germline CDR1 is MNHNS and CDR2 is SASEGT. The V gene lost 0 bases and the J gene lost 1 base, with 6 bases spanning the gap. The CDR3 length is 15 residues.

The chain recombines TRBV18 with TRBJ2-7; a weak D match, TRBD1 (5 bases). CDR1 is KGHSH and CDR2 is LQKENI in the germline V gene. The CDR3 extends over 14 amino acids. The V end was cut by 5 bases, the J end by 5 bases, with 16 bases between. CDR3 in DNA: TGTGCCAGCTCATCCCCTACAGGACCCCACGAGCAGTACTTC. It translates to CASSSPTGPHEQYF.

The V call is TRBV10-3, the J call TRBJ1-1; D might be TRBD1 (6 bases). The CDR3 contains 13 residues. Germline V lookup: CDR1 ENHRY, CDR2 SYGVKD. Trimming took off 7 bases at V and 4 bases at J, with 13 bases between the two ends. CDR3 protein: CAITQGQGTEAFF. The CDR3 DNA reads TGTGCCATCACACAGGGACAAGGCACTGAAGCTTTCTTT.

The V gene is TRBV6-1, the J gene TRBJ2-2, with 7 bases matching TRBD2. Germline trimming cut 7 bases from V and 4 bases from J; bases unmatched to any gene: 3. This CDR3 region has 13 residues. Germline V lookup: CDR1 MNHNS, CDR2 SASEGT. The CDR3 sequence: CASTGGITGELFF. The DNA of the CDR3 is TGTGCCAGCACCGGGGGGATCACCGGGGAGCTGTTTTTT.

This clone was counted a few times. The rearrangement links TRBV30 to TRBJ1-1; D ambiguous. CDR1 is GTSNPN and CDR2 is SVGIG in the germline V gene (reference sequence). This CDR3 has 16 amino acids. Trimming cost V 2 bases and J 0 bases, with 16 bases left between them. In DNA form, the CDR3 reads TGTGCCTGGAGTCTCACACGCACCGCCGTGAACACTGAAGCTTTCTTT. Translating it yields CAWSLTRTAVNTEAFF.

This clone was observed a single time. The chain uses TRBV30 and TRBJ1-3; no clear D gene. This CDR3 spans 11 amino acids. Germline-derived CDR1 and CDR2 are GTSNPN and SVGIG (reference sequence). Trimming shortened V by 4 bases and J by 8 bases, and 9 bases separated the two germline ends. In DNA form, the CDR3 reads TGTGCCTGGACTCTAGACCACACCATATATTTT. Translating it yields CAWTLDHTIYF.

As concerns this clone: Different DNA sequences within this sample yield the same CDR3. The genes are TRBV5-6 and TRBJ1-2; no firm D call. V dropped 1 base and J dropped 2 bases, with 15 bases sitting between them. Per germline, CDR1 SGHDT and CDR2 YYEEEE. The CDR3 is 16 amino acids. The CDR3 sequence is CASSLIGGQANYGYTF. As DNA, the CDR3 is TGTGCCAGCAGCTTGATAGGCGGGCAGGCAAACTATGGCTACACCTTC.

This clone was detected a few times. The chain has TRBV7-2 and TRBJ2-3, with no clear D. Germline V lookup: CDR1 SGHTA, CDR2 FQGNSA. With 4 bases removed from V and 2 bases from J, the gap between germline ends came to 10 bases. The length of the CDR3 is 14 residues. The CDR3 coding sequence is TGTGCCAGCAGCTCCGACCAGGCCACAGATACGCAGTATTTT. Encoded protein: CASSSDQATDTQYF.

In this sample, this clone turned up a few times. The chain links TRBV5-6 to TRBJ2-7; 7 nucleotides line up with TRBD1. The CDR3 runs 18 residues. V trimming: 3 bases; J trimming: 0 bases; junction bases outside the gene matches: 15. Per the germline V gene, CDR1 is SGHDT and CDR2 is YYEEEE. CDR3 bases: TGTGCCAGCAGCTCGTACCGATATGACAGGGAGAGCTCCTACGAGCAGTACTTC. This gives the protein CASSSYRYDRESSYEQYF.

The CDR3, as DNA: TGCGCCAGCAGCCCACAGGGGCCGGGCTATGGCTACACCTTC. Protein: CASSPQGPGYGYTF. V gene TRBV5-1 combines with J gene TRBJ1-2, with 7 nucleotides matching TRBD1. This CDR3 has 14 residues. Germline V gene sequence: CDR1 SGHRS, CDR2 YFSETQ. V shed 4 bases and J 4 bases; nucleotides not matched to a gene: 7.

The chain has TRBV30 and TRBJ2-3, with 7 bases that match TRBD2. Germline V gives CDR1 GTSNPN, CDR2 SVGIG (reference sequence). V was pared by 0 bases and J by 9 bases, with 3 bases of the junction left unmatched. The CDR3 runs 12 residues. CDR3 coding DNA: TGTGCCTGGAGTGTAAACGGGGGGACGCAGTATTTT. This encodes CAWSVNGGTQYF.

The genes are TRBV9 and TRBJ2-1; 11 nucleotides agree with TRBD2. The length of the CDR3 is 15 residues. Germline CDR1 and CDR2: SGDLS and YYNGEE. Trimming removed 6 bases from V and 4 bases from J; junction bases left unmatched: 6. In DNA form, the CDR3 reads TGTGCCAGCACGGTGACTAGCGGGGCTTACAATGAGCAGTTCTTC. Protein: CASTVTSGAYNEQFF.

This clone was recorded a few times. The rearrangement joins TRBV10-2 to TRBJ2-7; TRBD2 agrees at 11 bases. This CDR3 is 15 amino acids long. Germline CDR1 WSHSY, CDR2 SAAADI. V lost 7 bases to trimming and J lost 4 bases; unmatched junction nucleotides: 9. The CDR3 coding sequence is TGCGCCAGCAACGAAGGTAGCGGGGGGGGTTACGAGCAGTACTTC. This codes for CASNEGSGGGYEQYF.

The count of this clone is one. At one end, the junction sequence differs from germline, possibly due to a read error. This rearrangement joins TRBV7-7 to TRBJ1-1, with TRBD1 as a possible D gene (6 bases). Germline values: CDR1 SSHAT, CDR2 FNYEAQ (reference sequence). The CDR3 consists of 13 residues. The CDR3 bases are TGTGCTAGCAGCTCGGACAGGAACACTGAAGCTTTCTTT. It yields the protein CASSSDRNTEAFF.

In this sample, this clone turned up once. The chain employs TRBV7-7 and TRBJ2-2, with TRBD1 as a possible D gene (7 bases). The germline V and J ends were trimmed by 10 bases and 2 bases, with 14 bases remaining between them. This CDR3 is built from 14 residues. The germline CDR1 and CDR2 sequences are SSHAT and FNYEAQ (reference sequence). For the CDR3, the DNA is TGTGCCACGCTCAGGGGGGCCAACACCGGGGAGCTGTTTTTT. Protein sequence: CATLRGANTGELFF.

The chain links TRBV7-9 to TRBJ1-1; 8 bases fit TRBD1. The CDR3 contains 15 residues. After removal of 1 base from V and 3 bases from J, the junction contained 4 bases not matched to a gene. Germline CDR1 is SEHNR and CDR2 is FQNEAQ (reference sequence). CDR3 region: CASSLGTGYDTEAFF. As DNA, the CDR3 is TGTGCCAGCAGCTTAGGGACAGGGTACGACACTGAAGCTTTCTTT.

The chain has TRBV6-5 and TRBJ2-1; the match to TRBD2 covers 7 bases. CDR3 size: 13 residues. Unmatched junction bases numbered 5, after V lost 8 bases and J lost 4 bases. Per germline, CDR1 MNHEY and CDR2 SVGAGI. CDR3 sequence reads: CASRDYSYNEQFF. DNA for the CDR3: TGTGCCAGCCGGGACTACTCATACAATGAGCAGTTCTTC.

This clone was found a few times. V is TRBV30 and J is TRBJ1-4; D remains ambiguous. The CDR3 is 16 residues long. V lost 0 bases to trimming and J lost 6 bases, with 17 bases between them. The germline V gene encodes CDR1 GTSNPN and CDR2 SVGIG (reference sequence). The CDR3 spells CAWSVGLAAGYEKLFF. The CDR3 coding sequence is TGTGCCTGGAGTGTCGGCCTCGCGGCCGGTTATGAAAAACTGTTTTTT.

This sequence joins TRBV2 and TRBJ2-1, with 11 bases fitting TRBD2. After removal of 5 bases from V and 1 base from J, the junction contained 1 base not matched to a gene. There are 15 residues in the CDR3. Germline CDR1 and CDR2: SNHLY and FYNNEI. CDR3 region: CASSRLAGSYNEQFF. As DNA, the CDR3 is TGTGCCAGCAGTCGACTAGCGGGGTCCTACAATGAGCAGTTCTTC.